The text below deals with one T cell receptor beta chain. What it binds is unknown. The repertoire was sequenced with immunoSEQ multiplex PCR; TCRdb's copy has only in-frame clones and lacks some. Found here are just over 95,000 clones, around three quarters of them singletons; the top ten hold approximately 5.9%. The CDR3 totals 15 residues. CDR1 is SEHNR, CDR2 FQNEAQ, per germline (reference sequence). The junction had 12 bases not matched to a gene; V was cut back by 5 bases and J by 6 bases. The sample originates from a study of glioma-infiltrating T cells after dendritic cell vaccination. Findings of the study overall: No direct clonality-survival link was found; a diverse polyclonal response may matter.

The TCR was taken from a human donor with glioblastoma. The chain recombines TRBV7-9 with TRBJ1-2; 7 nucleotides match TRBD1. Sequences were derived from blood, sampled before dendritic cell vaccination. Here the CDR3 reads CASSPTYRDRDGYTF. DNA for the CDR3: TGTGCCAGCAGCCCCACGTACCGGGACAGAGATGGCTACACCTTC.